This T cell receptor (beta chain) came from a study of CD4 T cells in relation to SARS-CoV-2 and coronaviruses. For the study at large: The HLA restriction of the shared crossreactive spike epitopes was mapped. Study outcomes and limitations: SARS-CoV-2-driven expansion was significantly weaker in crossreactive than monoreactive clones.

The CDR3 totals 12 residues. The V end lost 7 bases, the J end lost 8 bases, and 15 bases lay between the germline ends. CDR1 and CDR2 from the germline V gene are SGHTS and YDEGEE. The method was immunoSEQ multiplex PCR; TCRdb's version includes in-frame clones alone and lacks a portion of them. This sample has some 64,000 clones, with about 94% found just once. The unexposed donors gave CD4+ T cells in about 2011-2018, prior to COVID-19. Comment on this clone: Its antigen is as yet unknown.

This clonotype was obtained from a human donor in good health. The V call is TRBV5-8, the J call TRBJ1-2, with D possibly TRBD1 on 6 matching bases. The sequenced sample consisted of naive CD4+ T cells from PBMCs. Sample subset: naive CD4+ T cells isolated by negative enrichment. CDR3 region: CASHGQGKGYTF. The CDR3 DNA sequence: TGTGCCAGCCACGGGCAGGGGAAGGGCTACACCTTC.